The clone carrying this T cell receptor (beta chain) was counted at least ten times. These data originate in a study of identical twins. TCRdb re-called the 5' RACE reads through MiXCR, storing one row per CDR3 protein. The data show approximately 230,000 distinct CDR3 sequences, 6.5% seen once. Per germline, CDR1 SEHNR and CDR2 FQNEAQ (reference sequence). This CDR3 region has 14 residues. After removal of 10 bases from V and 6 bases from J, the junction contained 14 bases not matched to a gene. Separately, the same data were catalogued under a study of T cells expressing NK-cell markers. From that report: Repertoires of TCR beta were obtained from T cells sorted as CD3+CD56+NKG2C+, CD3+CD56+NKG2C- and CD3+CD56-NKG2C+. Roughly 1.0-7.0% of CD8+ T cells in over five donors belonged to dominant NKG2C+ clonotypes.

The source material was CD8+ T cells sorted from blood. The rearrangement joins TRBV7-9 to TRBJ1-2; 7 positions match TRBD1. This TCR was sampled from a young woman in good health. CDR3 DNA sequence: TGTGCCACTTCTTTCGGGACAGCGATCAATGGCTACACCTTC. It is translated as CATSFGTAINGYTF.